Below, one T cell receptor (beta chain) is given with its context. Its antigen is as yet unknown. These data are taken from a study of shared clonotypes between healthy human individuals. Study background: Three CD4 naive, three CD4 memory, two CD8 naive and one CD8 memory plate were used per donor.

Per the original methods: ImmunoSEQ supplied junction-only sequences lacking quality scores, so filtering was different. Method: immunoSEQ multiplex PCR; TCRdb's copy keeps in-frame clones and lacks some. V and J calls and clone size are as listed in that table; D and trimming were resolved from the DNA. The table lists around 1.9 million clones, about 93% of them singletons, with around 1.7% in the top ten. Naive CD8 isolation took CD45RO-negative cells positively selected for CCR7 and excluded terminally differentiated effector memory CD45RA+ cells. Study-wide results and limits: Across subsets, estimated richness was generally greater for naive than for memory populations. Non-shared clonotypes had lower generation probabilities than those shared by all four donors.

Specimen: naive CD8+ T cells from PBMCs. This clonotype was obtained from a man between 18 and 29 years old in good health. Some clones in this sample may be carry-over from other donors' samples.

This CDR3 reads CASSYGGVLMGNEQFF. The CDR3 DNA reads TGCGCCAGCAGCTATGGAGGGGTCCTCATGGGGAATGAGCAGTTCTTC. This chain links TRBV5-1 with TRBJ2-1, with D tentatively TRBD2 (6 bases). The CDR3 extends over 16 amino acids. From germline, CDR1 is SGHRS and CDR2 YFSETQ. The V and J ends lost 3 bases and 7 bases respectively, with 20 bases between them.